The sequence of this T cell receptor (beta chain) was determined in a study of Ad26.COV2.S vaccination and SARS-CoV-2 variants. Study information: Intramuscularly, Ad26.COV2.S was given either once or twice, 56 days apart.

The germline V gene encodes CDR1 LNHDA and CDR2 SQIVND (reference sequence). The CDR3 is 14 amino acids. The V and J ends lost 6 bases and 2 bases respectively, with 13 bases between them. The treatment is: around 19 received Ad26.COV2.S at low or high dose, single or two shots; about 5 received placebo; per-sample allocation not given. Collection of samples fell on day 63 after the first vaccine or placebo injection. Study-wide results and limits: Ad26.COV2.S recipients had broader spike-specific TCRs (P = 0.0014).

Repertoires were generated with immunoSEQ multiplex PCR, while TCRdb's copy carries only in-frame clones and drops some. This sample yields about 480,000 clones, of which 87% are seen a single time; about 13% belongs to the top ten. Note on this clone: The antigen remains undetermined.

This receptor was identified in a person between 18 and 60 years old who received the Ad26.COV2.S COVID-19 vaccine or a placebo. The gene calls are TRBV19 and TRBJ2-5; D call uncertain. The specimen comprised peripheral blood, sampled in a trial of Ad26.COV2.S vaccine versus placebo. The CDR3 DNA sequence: TGTGCCAGTAGAAAAACGGACGGACAAGAGACCCAGTACTTC. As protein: CASRKTDGQETQYF.